Below are 7 T cell receptor beta chains sequenced from a single sample in a study of T cells in Graves' hyperthyroidism and ophthalmopathy. Using RNA transcripts as the source, TCR beta CDR3 regions were amplified. Carried out on the TCR CDR3, a first-round RT-PCR used the HTBI primer set. TCRdb re-called the multiplex PCR reads through MiXCR, storing one row per CDR3 protein. The sample consists of hundreds of thousands of distinct CDR3 sequences, 14% of them appearing once. Sample: blood. The receptors were sampled from a woman between 25 and 40 years old with Graves' hyperthyroidism that later progressed to Graves' ophthalmopathy.

The chain uses TRBV28 and TRBJ2-1; 11 positions agree with TRBD2. Germline CDR1 and CDR2: MDHEN and SYDVKM. With V trimmed by 5 bases and J by 6 bases, 6 bases remained unmatched. The CDR3 is made up of 15 amino acids. CDR3 sequence reads: CASSHRLAGPNEQFF. The CDR3 DNA reads as TGTGCCAGCAGTCACCGACTAGCGGGACCCAATGAGCAGTTCTTC.

This clonotype was counted at least ten times. The J gene is TRBJ2-3, the V gene TRBV20-1; D is perhaps TRBD2 (6 bases). The length of the CDR3 is 15 residues. V lost 1 base and J 0 bases, leaving 11 bases between the germline ends. Germline V gene sequence: CDR1 DFQATT, CDR2 SNEGSKA (reference sequence). The CDR3 here is CSARVGSGSTDTQYF. In nucleotides, the CDR3 is TGCAGTGCTAGAGTGGGTAGCGGAAGCACAGATACGCAGTATTTT.

In its sample, this clonotype was seen a few times. The rearrangement links TRBV29-1 to TRBJ2-1, with TRBD2 matching 9 bases. V shed 7 bases and J 2 bases; nucleotides not matched to a gene: 3. The germline V gene has CDR1 SQVTM and CDR2 ANQGSEA. The CDR3 has 13 amino acids. The CDR3 DNA is TGCAGCGAAGCGGGAGGAACCTACAATGAGCAGTTCTTC. It is translated as CSEAGGTYNEQFF.

This clonotype occurred many times. This chain links TRBV15 with TRBJ1-2; 9 bases fit TRBD1. Germline CDR1 reads LNHNV; CDR2 reads YYDKDF (reference sequence). The CDR3 is 17 residues long. V was clipped by 8 bases and J by 5 bases; unmatched bases: 18. The CDR3 region is CATSSTGDRAKVYGYTF. The CDR3 bases are TGTGCCACCTCCTCAACCGGGGACAGGGCTAAGGTGTATGGCTACACCTTC.

The chain has TRBV12-3 or TRBV12-4 and TRBJ1-4; weak D call: TRBD1 (5 bases). Trimming removed 4 bases at V and 8 bases at J, with 20 bases between. The CDR3 runs 16 residues. CDR3 DNA sequence: TGTGCCAGCAGTTATCCGAGTGGCAGGGTATACGAAAAACTGTTTTTT. This encodes CASSYPSGRVYEKLFF.

This clonotype appeared many times. The chain links TRBV3-1 to TRBJ1-1, with a possible D match to TRBD1 (5 bases). Trimming shortened V by 5 bases and J by 2 bases, and 15 bases separated the two germline ends. The CDR3 spans 15 residues. CDR1 and CDR2 (germline): LGHDT, YNNKEL (reference sequence). CDR3 in amino acids: CASSAGFRANTEAFF. In DNA, the CDR3 is TGTGCCAGCAGCGCAGGGTTTCGAGCTAACACTGAAGCTTTCTTT. Combining the CDR3 with reference TRBV3-1 and TRBJ1-1 gives the whole variable domain DTAVSQTPKYLVTQMGNDKSIKCEQNLGHDTMYWYKQDSKKFLKIMFSYNNKELIINETVPNRFSPKSPDKAHLNLHINSLELGDSAVYFCASSAGFRANTEAFFGQGTRLTVV.

The table lists this clonotype with many counts. The rearrangement uses TRBV11-3 and TRBJ2-7; D unresolved. Deletions cut 0 bases from V and 7 bases from J, with 7 bases between. CDR1 is SGHNT and CDR2 is YENEEA in the germline V gene. The CDR3 spans 12 residues. The CDR3 sequence: CASSLDVGEQYF. The CDR3, as DNA: TGTGCCAGCAGCTTAGATGTGGGTGAGCAGTACTTC.